Given below is one T cell receptor (beta chain) in context. These data come from a study of blood T cell repertoires in COVID-19. Study-wide background: Both acute and convalescent COVID-19 samples were obtained from the United States, Italy and Spain. PBMCs, B-cell-depleted T cells, or T cells provided the cDNA or gDNA that made up the material.

Per the original methods: Amplification from reference gene primers served as the basis for estimated nucleated cell counts. Data came from immunoSEQ multiplex PCR; TCRdb stores just in-frame clones and leaves some out. V and J calls and clone size are those listed in that table; D and trimming were worked out from the DNA. This sample has some 300,000 clones, with approximately 90% found just once. CDR3 length equals 16 residues. Trimming removed 6 bases from V and 2 bases from J; junction bases left unmatched: 7. Germline V gives CDR1 LGHDT, CDR2 YNNKEL (reference sequence). Seattle cases were enrolled at active infection and followed longitudinally.

Sequencing was performed on peripheral blood. The chain couples TRBV3-1 (or the pseudogene TRBV3-2) to TRBJ2-3; TRBD2 aligns across 11 bases. The clonotype comes from a woman between 50 and 59 years old with COVID-19, enrolled during active disease. CDR3 in DNA: TGTGCCAGCAGTCGACTAGCGGGGTTAATCACAGATACGCAGTATTTT. Its protein is CASSRLAGLITDTQYF.